This T cell receptor (beta chain) was identified in a study of OX40 agonist ivuxolimab in advanced cancers. Study context: Age averaged 60 years (range roughly 23 to 79), and roughly 80% were male.

Study-level results: CD8+ T cells showed, on average, more clonal expansion than CD4+ cells.

Profiling relied on immunoSEQ multiplex PCR, and the TCRdb table lists in-frame clones only, not all of them. The sample includes more than 60,000 clones, roughly 85% of them seen just once. Notes on this clone: Its target is unknown.

V was pared by 8 bases and J by 5 bases, with 10 bases between. The germline gives CDR1 MNHNY, CDR2 SVGAGI (reference sequence). CDR3 length: 11 amino acids. If patients had autoimmune disease history or systemic immunosuppression, they were excluded. At baseline, cycle 4 day 1, and cycle 7 day 1, blood was sampled. The receptor was isolated from an adult with an advanced solid tumor such as melanoma, head and neck, liver or kidney cancer. The sample in question was CD4+ or CD8+ T cells sorted from blood, obtained in a trial of the OX40 agonist ivuxolimab. The V gene is TRBV6-6, the J gene TRBJ2-7; D is uncertain. CDR3 bases: TGTGCCAGCGTCCAGAACCACGAGCAGTACTTC. Encoded protein: CASVQNHEQYF.